The present T cell receptor (beta chain) was sequenced within a study of OX40 agonist ivuxolimab in advanced cancers. For the study at large: Given to patients was ivuxolimab, an agonistic anti-OX40 (CD134) antibody. Prior anti-PD-1, anti-PD-L1 or anti-CTLA-4 therapy did not bar entry, and more than 35% had some.

Sequencing used immunoSEQ multiplex PCR; TCRdb keeps in-frame clones, though not all of them. The sample carries 100,000 or so clones, approximately 90% recorded once. Germline V gene data show CDR1 as WSHSY and CDR2 as SAAADI. The CDR3 runs 12 residues. Trimming removed 2 bases at V and 10 bases at J, with 9 bases between. Excluded were patients having autoimmune disease history or systemic immunosuppression. Sequencing used CD4+ or CD8+ T cells sorted from blood, obtained in a trial of the OX40 agonist ivuxolimab. The origin of this receptor is an adult with an advanced solid tumor such as melanoma, head and neck, liver or kidney cancer. The J gene is TRBJ2-1, the V gene TRBV10-2, with a weak D call TRBD2 (5 bases). CDR3 DNA: TGCGCCAGCAGTGAGATCCAGCGGGAGCAGTTCTTC. This translates into CASSEIQREQFF.